These T cell receptor beta chains were read from a single sample in a study of response to subunit inactivated influenza vaccine. TCRdb redid the calling of the RT-PCR reads with MiXCR, one entry per CDR3 protein. Found here are 500,000 to 550,000 distinct CDR3 sequences, under 9% of them singletons; the top ten hold 10% to 15%. This sample comprised PBMCs from blood, obtained about 24 months after vaccination. Receptor source: a man aged 45 to 70 who received an inactivated influenza vaccine. The CDR3 runs from the conserved cysteine through the conserved F or W. A D gene is named only where the DNA matches it firmly. Where a row states a size, it is once, few, many or the class of an expanded clone; other rows omit it.

TGCAGCGTTGACGGTGGTTCAGTCAAAAACATTCAGTACTTC	CSVDGGSVKNIQYF	many	14	TRBV29-1	TRBJ2-4	NA
TGTGCCAGCAATCTGGGAGCTAGCCGTACCGGGGAGCTGTTTTTT	CASNLGASRTGELFF	many	15	TRBV12-3/TRBV12-4	TRBJ2-2	NA
TGCGCCAGCAGCCAAGATCCGACAGGGAATGGCTACACCTTC	CASSQDPTGNGYTF	few	14	TRBV4-1	TRBJ1-2	TRBD1
TGTGCCAGCACCGGGACAGGTCTAAACTATGGCTACACCTTC	CASTGTGLNYGYTF	NA	14	TRBV12-3/TRBV12-4	TRBJ1-2	TRBD1
TGTGCCAGCAGCTTAGTGGGCAGGGGGGACTACGAGCAGTACTTC	CASSLVGRGDYEQYF	many	15	TRBV7-9	TRBJ2-7	NA
TGTGCCAGCAGTTTCGAGTCCCCTTTGGCCTACGAGCAGTACTTC	CASSFESPLAYEQYF	few	15	TRBV11-2	TRBJ2-7	NA
TGTGCCAGCAGTTTCCCCCTTGTTAGCGGGAGCGAAGAGACCCAGTACTTC	CASSFPLVSGSEETQYF	NA	17	TRBV28	TRBJ2-5	TRBD2
TGTGCCAGCAGTTACTCGATAGTTTTATCATCAGGGGCCAAAAACATTCAGTACTTC	CASSYSIVLSSGAKNIQYF	few	19	TRBV6-2/TRBV6-3	TRBJ2-4	NA
TGTGCCAGCAGCCCCCACCTAGCGGGGTCCACAGATACGCAGTATTTT	CASSPHLAGSTDTQYF	NA	16	TRBV7-2	TRBJ2-3	TRBD2
TGCGCCAGCAGCTTGGCCGGGGGCTCCTCCTACAATGAGCAGTTCTTC	CASSLAGGSSYNEQFF	many	16	TRBV5-1	TRBJ2-1	NA
TGCGCCAGCAGCCCGACTAGCGGGTTTCTCACCGGGGAGCTGTTTTTT	CASSPTSGFLTGELFF	NA	16	TRBV4-1	TRBJ2-2	TRBD2
TGTGCCACCCAGGGGGCGCATTACAATGAGCAGTTCTTC	CATQGAHYNEQFF	few	13	TRBV2	TRBJ2-1	TRBD1
TGTGCCAGCAGCTTAGGATGGCGGGGAGGTGTGGAGACCCAGTACTTC	CASSLGWRGGVETQYF	NA	16	TRBV7-8	TRBJ2-5	NA
TGTGCCAGCAGCTTTGGCACCCTTTTCAATCAGCCCCAGCATTTT	CASSFGTLFNQPQHF	many	15	TRBV5-5	TRBJ1-5	NA
TGTGCCAGCAGCGACCTGACCGGGGGAGGGGAGCGAGACTATGGCTACACCTTC	CASSDLTGGGERDYGYTF	few	18	TRBV2	TRBJ1-2	NA
TGTGCCAGCAGCCACCTTGTCAGGGCCTACGAGCAGTACTTC	CASSHLVRAYEQYF	NA	14	TRBV3-1	TRBJ2-7	NA
TGTGCCAGCAGTACCGGGACTAGCGTAGTCTCCCACAATGAGCAGTTCTTC	CASSTGTSVVSHNEQFF	few	17	TRBV28	TRBJ2-1	TRBD2
TGTGCCAGCAGCTCTTCGCTTGAGGCTCGCACTGAAGCTTTCTTT	CASSSSLEARTEAFF	few	15	TRBV5-6	TRBJ1-1	NA
TGCGCCAGCAGTGAGTCGTGGGGGGATACGCAGTATTTT	CASSESWGDTQYF	NA	13	TRBV10-1	TRBJ2-3	NA
TGTGCCAGCAGTGAGCGAGGGCACGGAGAAAAACTGTTTTTT	CASSERGHGEKLFF	NA	14	TRBV6-1	TRBJ1-4	NA
TGTGCCACCAGCAGAGACCTTGGGGGCGGTCAGCCCCAGCATTTT	CATSRDLGGGQPQHF	many	15	TRBV15	TRBJ1-5	NA
TGTGCCAGCAGAGTAGCGGGATCGAGGGTATCTAGCACAGATACGCAGTATTTT	CASRVAGSRVSSTDTQYF	many	18	TRBV6-6	TRBJ2-3	TRBD2